The clone carrying this T cell receptor (beta chain) was observed at least ten times. Antigen specificity is unknown. Per the authors' pipeline: CDR3 differences across clinicopathological groups were used to build a distant-metastasis classifier for papillary thyroid cancer. Using MiXCR, TCRdb re-called clones from the PCR reads. V and J calls and clone size were set by TCRdb, not the authors. The sample yields approximately 65,000 clones, about 4% seen once. The entry originates in a study of metastatic and nonmetastatic thyroid tumors. At the level of the study: Repertoires of blood and of tissue (tumor or nodule) from malignant and benign thyroid patients were compared. Study outcomes and limitations: Significantly higher TCR beta diversity was reportedly seen in malignant thyroid tumors than benign nodules, in blood and tumor.

CDR3 size: 14 residues. Germline-derived CDR1 and CDR2 are ENHRY and SYGVKD. Unmatched junction bases numbered 4, after V lost 5 bases and J lost 1 base. Patients had received no treatment of any kind before thyroid surgery. Sequenced sample: blood. The chain links TRBV10-3 to TRBJ1-1; 7 positions match TRBD1. The TCR sequence derives from a female donor with papillary thyroid cancer or a benign thyroid nodule (not recorded which). Some clones in this sample may be carry-over from other donors' samples. CDR3 sequence (DNA): TGTGCCATCAGTACACAGGGGACGAACACTGAAGCTTTCTTT. This translates into CAISTQGTNTEAFF.